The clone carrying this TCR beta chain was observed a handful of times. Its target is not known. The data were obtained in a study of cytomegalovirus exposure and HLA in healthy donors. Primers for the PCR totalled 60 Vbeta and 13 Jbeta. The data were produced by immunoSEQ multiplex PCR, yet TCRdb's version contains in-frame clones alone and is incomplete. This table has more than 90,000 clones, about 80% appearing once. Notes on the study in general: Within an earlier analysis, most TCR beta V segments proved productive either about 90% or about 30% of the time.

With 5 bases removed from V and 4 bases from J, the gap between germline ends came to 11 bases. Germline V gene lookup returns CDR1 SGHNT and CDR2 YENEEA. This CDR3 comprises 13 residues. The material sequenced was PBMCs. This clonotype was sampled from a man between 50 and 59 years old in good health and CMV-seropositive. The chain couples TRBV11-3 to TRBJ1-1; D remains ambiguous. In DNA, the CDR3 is TGTGCCAGCAGCACCGGAAGAGGCACTGAAGCTTTCTTT. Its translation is CASSTGRGTEAFF.